The sequence of this TCR beta chain was determined in a study of T cells after yellow fever vaccination. In the study overall: Libraries from low-cell-number fractions were prepared with the SMART-Seq v4 Ultra Low Input RNA kit. Study findings and constraints: Post-booster reappearance was seen for most primary-vaccination clones (about 96% CD4, 85% to 90% CD8). A secondary response was less intense yet reached its peak sooner, at day 5 versus 15.

MiXCR, applied by TCRdb to the 5' RACE reads, yields one record per CDR3 protein. Here the sample spans some 600,000 distinct CDR3 sequences, about 12% being singletons. The length of the CDR3 is 16 residues. CDR1 and CDR2 from the germline V gene are DFQATT and SNEGSKA (reference sequence). With 6 bases clipped from V and 3 bases from J, the junction kept 15 bases outside the gene matches. This clonotype has more than one count but fewer than ten. The target antigen is unknown. This sequence was found in a man younger than 45 who received the YFV17D yellow fever vaccine. The source material was PBMCs, sampled on the day of the yellow fever booster vaccination. The chain carries TRBV20-1 and TRBJ2-7; 9 nucleotides align to TRBD2. This CDR3 reads CSARGGRGLAFYEQYF. DNA for the CDR3: TGCAGTGCCAGGGGCGGGAGGGGTCTGGCGTTCTACGAGCAGTACTTC.